The clone carrying this TCR beta chain was counted at least ten times. Its antigen is unknown. The germline gene is not matched at one end of the junction; a read error may be the cause. This record comes from a study of CD8 T cells in ankylosing spondylitis. Findings and limits, study-wide: Disease-associated clones were CD8+ and fairly uncommon in peripheral blood. Clones linked to disease were reported to show significant enrichment in matched ankylosing spondylitis synovial fluid.

TCRdb redid the calling of the 5' RACE reads with MiXCR, one entry per CDR3 protein. The data contain fewer than 250,000 distinct CDR3 sequences, roughly a tenth of them seen just once; the ten biggest clones take up 2% to 3%. The sequence was collected from a male donor with ankylosing spondylitis or in good health (not recorded which). The sequencing input was blood, either unsorted or a sorted T cell fraction (not recorded which).

The CDR3 coding sequence is TGTGCCAGCAGCGAAGCGGAGTACAATGAGCAGTTCTTC. It specifies CASSEAEYNEQFF. This chain connects TRBV6-1 to TRBJ2-1, with a possible D match to TRBD2 (5 bases). Looked up from germline, CDR1 is MNHNS and CDR2 is SASEGT. The CDR3 loop spans 13 amino acids.